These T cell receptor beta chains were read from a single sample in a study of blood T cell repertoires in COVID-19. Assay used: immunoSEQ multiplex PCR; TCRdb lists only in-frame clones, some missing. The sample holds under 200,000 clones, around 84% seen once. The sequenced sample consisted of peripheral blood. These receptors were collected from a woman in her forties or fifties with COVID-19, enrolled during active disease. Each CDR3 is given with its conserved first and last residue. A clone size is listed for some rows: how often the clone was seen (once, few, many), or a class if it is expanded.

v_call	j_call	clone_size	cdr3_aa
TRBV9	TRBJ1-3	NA	CASSLRTGGNTIYF
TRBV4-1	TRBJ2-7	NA	CASSPQGSHEQYF
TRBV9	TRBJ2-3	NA	CASSVIGGTDTQYF
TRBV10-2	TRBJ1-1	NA	CASSEQLNTEAFF
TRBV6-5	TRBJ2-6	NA	CAVGPGANVLTF
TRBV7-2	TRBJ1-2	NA	CASSLGSTGGWYGYTF
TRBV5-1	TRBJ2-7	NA	CASKQQGDLYEQYF
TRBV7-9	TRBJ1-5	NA	CASSPGEGPENQPQHF
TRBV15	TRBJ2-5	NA	CATSRALSGGETQYF
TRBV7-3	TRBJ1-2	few	CASSLNPLDKGLNGYTF
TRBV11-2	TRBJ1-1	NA	CASSLGQGDTEAFF
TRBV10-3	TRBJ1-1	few	CAISGEQSNTEAFF
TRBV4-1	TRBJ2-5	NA	CASSQEGTSRETQYF
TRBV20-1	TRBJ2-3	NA	CSASRSGGDTDTQYF
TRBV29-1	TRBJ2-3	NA	CSAKGDTDTQYF
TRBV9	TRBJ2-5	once	CASSVGRRGAVVSETQYF
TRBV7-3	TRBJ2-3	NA	CASSLGLLAGGSTDTQYF
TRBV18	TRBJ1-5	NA	CASSPPSGGGRNQPQHF
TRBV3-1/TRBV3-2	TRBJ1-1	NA	CASSHQGRATEAFF
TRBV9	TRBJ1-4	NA	CASRREADEKLFF
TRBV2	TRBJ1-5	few	CASLVKEGAQPQHF
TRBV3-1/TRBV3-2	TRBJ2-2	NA	CASSQDLERGTGELFF
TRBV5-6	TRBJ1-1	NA	CASSSLQLNTEAFF
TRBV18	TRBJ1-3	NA	CASSPPSLRTIYF
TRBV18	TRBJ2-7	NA	CASSQRVASSYEQYF
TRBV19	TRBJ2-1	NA	CASSIAGPTYNEQFF
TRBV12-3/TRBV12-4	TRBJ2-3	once	CASRNREKQYF
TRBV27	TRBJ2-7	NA	CASSSGNPYEQYF
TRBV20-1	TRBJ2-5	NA	CSASGSLKWTSGLGTQYF
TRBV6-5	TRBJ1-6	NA	CASSYVSGEGNSPLHF
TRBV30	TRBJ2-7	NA	CAWSVGGINEQYF
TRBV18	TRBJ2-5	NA	CASSPPEETQYF
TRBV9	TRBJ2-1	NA	CASSVGDSFYNEQFF
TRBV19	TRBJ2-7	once	CASRAGTDYEQYF
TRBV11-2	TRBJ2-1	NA	CASSFGTGTFNEQFF
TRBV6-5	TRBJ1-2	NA	CASNPGGAPNYGYTF
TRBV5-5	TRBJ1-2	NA	CASSTRTGDPYGYTF